Here is one T cell receptor beta chain with its context. The data stem from a study of blood T cell repertoires in COVID-19. Study-level background: Sites in the United States, Italy and Spain provided acute and convalescent COVID-19 samples. PBMCs, B-cell-depleted T cells, or T cells provided the cDNA or gDNA that made up the material.

Per germline, CDR1 SQVTM and CDR2 ANQGSEA. Deletions cut 7 bases from V and 5 bases from J, with 17 bases between. The CDR3 consists of 14 residues. Authors' analysis steps: Researchers report that nucleated cell counts were estimated from reference gene primer amplification. TCRdb keeps only in-frame clones here, not all; method: immunoSEQ multiplex PCR. Clone size and V and J calls were adopted from that table, with D and trimming inferred from the DNA. This sample has about 180,000 clones, with around 85% found just once. This chain uses TRBV29-1 with TRBJ2-2, with D perhaps matching TRBD2 (6 bases). This receptor was identified in a man aged 55 to 70 with acute or convalescent COVID-19. The sample was peripheral blood. CDR3 coding DNA: TGCAGCGCCAGGTGGGGAGGCCGGACCGGGGAGCTGTTTTTT. Amino acid sequence: CSARWGGRTGELFF.